These 27 T cell receptor beta chains originate from one sample sequenced in a study of T cell responses to AZD1222 COVID-19 vaccine. Sequencing was performed with immunoSEQ multiplex PCR; in TCRdb, only in-frame clones are kept and a portion is missing. The repertoire includes fewer than 150,000 clones, 88% of them detected once, and more than 5.5% sits in the top ten. Sample: peripheral blood, taken 28 days after the second AZD1222 dose. The origin of the receptors is an adult who received the AZD1222 COVID-19 vaccine.

This clone has a single count. This chain links TRBV7-9 with TRBJ2-3, with TRBD2 matching 8 bases. The CDR3 is 16 amino acids. The trim removed 3 bases at V and 4 bases at J, leaving 9 bases unmatched. Germline CDR1 and CDR2: SEHNR and FQNEAQ (reference sequence). The DNA of the CDR3 is TGTGCCAGCAGCTTGTTATTAGCGGGACTCGCAGATACGCAGTATTTT. Protein: CASSLLLAGLADTQYF.

This chain uses TRBV19 with TRBJ2-7, with D uncertain. This CDR3 has 16 residues. In germline, CDR1 is LNHDA, CDR2 SQIVND (reference sequence). V dropped 4 bases and J dropped 2 bases, with 18 bases sitting between them. CDR3 sequence reads: CASSRSRKETAYEQYF. The DNA of the CDR3 is TGTGCCAGTAGTAGGTCCCGGAAGGAAACCGCCTACGAGCAGTACTTC.

The rearrangement uses TRBV7-9 and TRBJ1-2; no clear D. Germline V gene sequence: CDR1 SEHNR, CDR2 FQNEAQ (reference sequence). There are 14 residues in the CDR3. V was pared by 5 bases and J by 8 bases, with 18 bases between. Written as DNA, the CDR3 is TGTGCCAGCAGCCCGAGCGGGCCCGGTGGGGGCTACACCTTC. It specifies CASSPSGPGGGYTF.

This clone has a single count. Written as DNA, the CDR3 is TGTGCCAGCAGCCGGGGACTAGCGGGAGAGAACACCGGGGAGCTGTTTTTT. Amino acid sequence: CASSRGLAGENTGELFF. The chain carries TRBV7-2 and TRBJ2-2; 14 nucleotides agree with TRBD2. CDR1 is SGHTA, CDR2 FQGNSA, per germline. V dropped 5 bases and J dropped 1; count of bases not matched to a gene: 3. CDR3 length equals 17 residues.

The gene calls are TRBV18 and TRBJ2-5; 12 nucleotides match TRBD2. The junction had 9 bases not matched to a gene; V was cut back by 6 bases and J by 4 bases. Germline assignment: CDR1 KGHSH and CDR2 LQKENI. The CDR3 sequence is 16 residues long. CDR3 loop: CASSTRLAGEGETQYF. In DNA, the CDR3 is TGTGCCAGCTCCACGCGACTAGCGGGAGAGGGAGAGACCCAGTACTTC.

This clone has just one count. The J gene is TRBJ1-1, the V gene TRBV3-1 (or the pseudogene TRBV3-2); TRBD1 aligns across 7 bases. With 0 bases clipped from V and 11 bases from J, the junction kept 6 bases outside the gene matches. CDR1 is LGHDT, CDR2 YNNKEL, per germline (reference sequence). This CDR3 region has 13 residues. The CDR3 here is CASSQDRQGWAFF. The CDR3 coding sequence is TGTGCCAGCAGCCAAGACCGACAGGGTTGGGCTTTCTTT.

Here the CDR3 DNA reads TGTGCCATCAGTGAGTCGAGGGGCGAAGGGAGAAACACCATATATTTT. It encodes CAISESRGEGRNTIYF. The rearrangement uses TRBV10-3 and TRBJ1-3, with D perhaps TRBD1 (5 bases). Germline V gene lookup returns CDR1 ENHRY and CDR2 SYGVKD. CDR3 size: 16 residues. Between the trimmed V and J ends, which lost 0 bases and 5 bases, there was a span of 14 bases.

V usage is TRBV3-1 (or the pseudogene TRBV3-2) and J usage is TRBJ1-1; maybe TRBD1 (5 bases). This CDR3 comprises 13 residues. Germline V gene data show CDR1 as LGHDT and CDR2 as YNNKEL (reference sequence). V was trimmed by 4 bases and J by 5 bases, leaving 11 bases between them. The CDR3 loop is CASSRGRETEAFF. The DNA of the CDR3 is TGTGCCAGCAGCCGGGGACGGGAGACTGAAGCTTTCTTT.

The chain employs TRBV7-9 and TRBJ2-3, with D tentatively TRBD2 (6 bases). CDR1 SEHNR and CDR2 FQNEAQ come from the germline V gene (reference sequence). V lost 2 bases, J lost 2 bases, and 11 bases lay in between. There are 15 residues in the CDR3. The CDR3 loop is CASSLLGGITDTQYF. CDR3 bases: TGTGCCAGCAGCTTACTGGGGGGAATCACAGATACGCAGTATTTT.

The V gene is TRBV28, the J gene TRBJ2-7, with 8 bases aligning to TRBD2. With 6 bases clipped from V and 6 bases from J, the junction kept 10 bases outside the gene matches. Germline CDR1 reads MDHEN; CDR2 reads SYDVKM. This CDR3 region has 14 residues. This CDR3 reads CASRPGLEVLEQYF. The DNA of the CDR3 is TGTGCCAGCAGACCGGGACTAGAAGTTCTCGAGCAGTACTTC.

CDR3 amino acids: CASSLDGTGRSGELFF. As DNA, the CDR3 is TGCGCCAGCAGCTTGGATGGGACAGGGAGGTCCGGGGAGCTGTTTTTT. V usage is TRBV5-1 and J usage is TRBJ2-2, with 9 bases lining up with TRBD1. Germline CDR1 reads SGHRS; CDR2 reads YFSETQ. Unmatched junction bases numbered 6, after V lost 0 bases and J lost 6 bases. The CDR3 sequence is 16 residues long.

The rearrangement links TRBV4-2 to TRBJ1-5, with D maybe TRBD1 (6 bases). The CDR3 totals 16 residues. The V end was cut by 1 base, the J end by 3 bases, with 13 bases between. Germline CDR1 reads LGHNA; CDR2 reads YNFKEQ. CDR3 DNA sequence: TGTGCCAGCAGCCAAGTACCAGGGGCCAACAATCAGCCCCAGCATTTT. Encoded protein: CASSQVPGANNQPQHF.

The chain carries TRBV3-1 (or the pseudogene TRBV3-2) and TRBJ2-1; 13 positions match TRBD2. With 4 bases clipped from V and 2 bases from J, the junction kept 5 bases outside the gene matches. The V gene's germline CDR1 is LGHDT and CDR2 YNNKEL (reference sequence). This CDR3 is 17 amino acids long. The DNA for the CDR3 is TGTGCCAGCAGCCCGTCCGGGACTAGCGGGACCTACAATGAGCAGTTCTTC. This codes for CASSPSGTSGTYNEQFF.

The chain recombines TRBV30 with TRBJ2-7; 9 bases line up with TRBD1. This CDR3 has 13 residues. Germline V gene sequence: CDR1 GTSNPN, CDR2 SVGIG (reference sequence). With V trimmed by 3 bases and J by 8 bases, 8 bases remained unmatched. As DNA, the CDR3 is TGTGCCTGGAGGGGGACAGGGCAGGATCAGCAGTACTTC. It specifies CAWRGTGQDQQYF.

The sample holds one count of this clone. This chain joins TRBV29-1 and TRBJ2-5; unclear D gene. The CDR3 consists of 12 residues. The germline V and J ends were trimmed by 4 bases and 2 bases, with 8 bases remaining between them. The germline V gene encodes CDR1 SQVTM and CDR2 ANQGSEA. CDR3 sequence: CSVVGLQETQYF. In DNA form, the CDR3 reads TGCAGCGTTGTCGGGCTTCAAGAGACCCAGTACTTC.

The rearrangement links TRBV2 to TRBJ1-2, with D possibly TRBD1 on 6 matching bases. Per the germline V gene, CDR1 is SNHLY and CDR2 is FYNNEI. There are 13 residues in the CDR3. Trimming shortened V by 7 bases and J by 3 bases, and 12 bases separated the two germline ends. In DNA form, the CDR3 reads TGTGCCAGCACCCTACGACAGGACTATGGCTACACCTTC. Its protein product is CASTLRQDYGYTF.

The chain carries TRBV3-1 (or the pseudogene TRBV3-2) and TRBJ1-1; D call uncertain. CDR3 length: 14 amino acids. Germline assignment: CDR1 LGHDT and CDR2 YNNKEL (reference sequence). The V end was cut by 2 bases, the J end by 3 bases, with 10 bases between. CDR3: CASSQSAGDTEAFF. The CDR3 nucleotides are TGTGCCAGCAGCCAATCCGCCGGAGACACTGAAGCTTTCTTT.

The V gene is TRBV4-2, the J gene TRBJ1-5, with D possibly matching TRBD1 (6 bases). V gave up 0 bases and J gave up 2 bases, with 8 bases separating them. Germline CDR1 and CDR2: LGHNA and YNFKEQ. The CDR3 length is 15 residues. The CDR3 region has the DNA TGTGCCAGCAGCCAAGATTCAGGGGGCAATCAGCCCCAGCATTTT. This translates into CASSQDSGGNQPQHF.

The V and J genes are TRBV15 and TRBJ1-2, with TRBD1 matching over 7 bases. CDR1 LNHNV and CDR2 YYDKDF come from the germline V gene (reference sequence). J was trimmed by 8 bases and V by 4 bases; bases with no gene match: 10. The CDR3 has 14 amino acids. The CDR3 DNA reads as TGTGCCACCAGCAAAGAAACAGGGGTTGGAGGCTACACCTTC. Its translation: CATSKETGVGGYTF.

The chain is built from TRBV27 and TRBJ2-5; a possible D gene is TRBD1 (6 bases). Germline V gene sequence: CDR1 MNHEY, CDR2 SMNVEV (reference sequence). Deletions cut 1 base from V and 5 bases from J, with 14 bases between. This CDR3 has 15 amino acids. CDR3 coding DNA: TGTGCCAGCAGTTTATATCCAGGGGTCGTGGAGACCCAGTACTTC. Amino acids: CASSLYPGVVETQYF.

The V and J genes are TRBV15 and TRBJ1-1; D unclear. The V gene's germline CDR1 is LNHNV and CDR2 YYDKDF (reference sequence). The V end lost 5 bases, the J end lost 4 bases, and 8 bases lay between the germline ends. This CDR3 spans 12 amino acids. The CDR3 DNA is TGTGCCACCAGCCCAATGGGCACTGAAGCTTTCTTT. Residues: CATSPMGTEAFF. Looking up the rest from reference TRBV15 and TRBJ1-1 gives the full variable domain: DAMVIQNPRYQVTQFGKPVTLSCSQTLNHNVMYWYQQKSSQAPKLLFHYYDKDFNNEADTPDNFQSRRPNTSFCFLDIRSPGLGDTAMYLCATSPMGTEAFFGQGTRLTVV.

This chain connects TRBV4-2 to TRBJ2-7, with D possibly being TRBD1 (5 bases). The CDR3 loop spans 14 amino acids. Trimming took 2 bases from V and 1 from J, leaving 9 bases between them. The germline V gene has CDR1 LGHNA and CDR2 YNFKEQ. Here the CDR3 reads CASSQIQESYEQYF. The CDR3 region has the DNA TGTGCCAGCAGCCAAATACAGGAGTCCTACGAGCAGTACTTC.

In regard to this clone: The identical CDR3 is also encoded by other nucleotide sequences in the sample. The chain has TRBV7-9 and TRBJ2-1; D is uncertain. In germline, CDR1 is SEHNR, CDR2 FQNEAQ (reference sequence). The CDR3 is 14 residues long. Trimming pared 0 bases from V and 1 base from J, leaving 4 bases between. CDR3 in amino acids: CASSLAGSYNEQFF. The CDR3 nucleotides read TGTGCCAGCAGCTTAGCTGGGTCCTACAATGAGCAGTTCTTC.

This chain links TRBV5-8 with TRBJ1-6; D possibly corresponds to TRBD1 (5 bases). CDR3 size: 14 residues. Trimming removed 6 bases at V and 9 bases at J, with 16 bases between. CDR1 is SGHTS and CDR2 is YDEGEE in the germline V gene. Here the CDR3 DNA reads TGTGCCAGCAAACCAGGGCAGGGCCCTTCACCCCTCCACTTT. Translation: CASKPGQGPSPLHF.

The chain has TRBV6-5 and TRBJ2-3; unclear D gene. Per germline, CDR1 MNHEY and CDR2 SVGAGI. The CDR3 covers 14 residues. Trimming removed 10 bases from V and 2 bases from J, with 16 bases in between. The CDR3 bases are TGTGCCACCCGCCCCCTAAAGGACACAGATACGCAGTATTTT. Translating gives CATRPLKDTDTQYF.

Comment on this clone: This specimen includes other DNA sequences encoding the same CDR3. The J gene is TRBJ1-1, the V gene TRBV29-1, with no clear D. Between the trimmed V and J ends, which lost 5 bases and 2 bases, there was a span of 9 bases. The CDR3 runs to 12 residues. In germline, CDR1 is SQVTM, CDR2 ANQGSEA. Here the CDR3 reads CSVSGLNTEAFF. As DNA, the CDR3 is TGCAGCGTTTCAGGACTAAACACTGAAGCTTTCTTT.

In its sample, this clone was seen once. V usage is TRBV18 and J usage is TRBJ2-7; D perhaps matches TRBD1 (5 bases). This CDR3 contains 11 residues. Looked up from germline, CDR1 is KGHSH and CDR2 is LQKENI. V lost 6 bases and J lost 12, with 15 bases in between. The CDR3 sequence is CASSDSRDSYF. The CDR3 DNA follows: TGTGCCAGCTCCGACAGCAGGGATTCGTACTTC.